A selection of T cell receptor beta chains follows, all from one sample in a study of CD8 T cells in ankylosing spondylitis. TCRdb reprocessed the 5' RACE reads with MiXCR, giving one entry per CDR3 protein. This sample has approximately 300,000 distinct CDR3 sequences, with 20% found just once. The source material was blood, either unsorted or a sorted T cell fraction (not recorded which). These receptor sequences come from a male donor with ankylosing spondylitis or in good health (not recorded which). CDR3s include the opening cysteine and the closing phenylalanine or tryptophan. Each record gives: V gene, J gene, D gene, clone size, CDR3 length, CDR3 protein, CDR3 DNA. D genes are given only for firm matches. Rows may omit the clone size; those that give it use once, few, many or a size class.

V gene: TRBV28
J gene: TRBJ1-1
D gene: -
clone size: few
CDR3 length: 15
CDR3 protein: CASSLIGHLDTEAFF
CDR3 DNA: TGTGCCAGCAGCCTAATAGGACACCTCGACACTGAAGCTTTCTTT

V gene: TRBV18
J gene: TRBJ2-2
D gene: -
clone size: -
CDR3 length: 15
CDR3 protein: CASSPGTAYTGELFF
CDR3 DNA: TGTGCCAGCTCACCGGGGACGGCTTACACCGGGGAGCTGTTTTTT

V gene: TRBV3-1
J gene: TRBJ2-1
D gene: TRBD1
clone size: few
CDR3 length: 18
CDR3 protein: CASSRRQGKGSSYNEQFF
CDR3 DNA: TGTGCCAGCAGCCGTAGACAGGGGAAGGGAAGCTCCTACAATGAGCAGTTCTTC

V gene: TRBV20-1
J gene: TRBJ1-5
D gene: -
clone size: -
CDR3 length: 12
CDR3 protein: CSATGGNQPQHF
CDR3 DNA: TGCAGTGCTACGGGCGGAAATCAGCCCCAGCATTTT

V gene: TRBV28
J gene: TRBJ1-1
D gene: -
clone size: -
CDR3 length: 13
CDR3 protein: CASTSAANTEAFF
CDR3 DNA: TGTGCCAGCACCTCCGCGGCGAACACTGAAGCTTTCTTT

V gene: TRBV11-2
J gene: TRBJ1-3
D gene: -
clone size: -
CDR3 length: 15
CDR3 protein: CASSHEGFAGNTIYF
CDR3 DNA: TGTGCCAGCAGCCATGAGGGATTCGCTGGAAACACCATATATTTT

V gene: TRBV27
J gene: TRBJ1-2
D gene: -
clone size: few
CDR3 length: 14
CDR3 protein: CASAERGAPYGYTF
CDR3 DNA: TGTGCCAGCGCCGAGCGGGGGGCGCCATATGGCTACACCTTC

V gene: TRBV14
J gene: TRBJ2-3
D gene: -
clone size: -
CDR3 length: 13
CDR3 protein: CASSKQTTDTQYF
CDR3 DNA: TGTGCCAGCAGCAAACAGACCACAGATACGCAGTATTTT

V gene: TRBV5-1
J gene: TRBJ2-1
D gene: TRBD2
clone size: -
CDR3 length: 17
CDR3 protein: CASSSGTSGGAGNEQFF
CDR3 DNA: TGCGCCAGCAGCTCAGGGACTAGCGGGGGGGCCGGCAATGAGCAGTTCTTC

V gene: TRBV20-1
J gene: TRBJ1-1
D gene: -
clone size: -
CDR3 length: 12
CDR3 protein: CSARDDRAEAFF
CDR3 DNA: TGCAGTGCTAGAGATGATCGGGCTGAAGCTTTCTTT

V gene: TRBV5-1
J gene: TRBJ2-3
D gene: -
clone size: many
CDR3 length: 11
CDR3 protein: CASSAGDTQYF
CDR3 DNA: TGCGCCAGCTCCGCGGGGGATACGCAGTATTTT

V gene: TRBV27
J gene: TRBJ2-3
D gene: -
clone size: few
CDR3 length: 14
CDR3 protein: CASKVGGHTDTQYF
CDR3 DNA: TGTGCCAGCAAGGTGGGAGGCCACACAGATACGCAGTATTTT

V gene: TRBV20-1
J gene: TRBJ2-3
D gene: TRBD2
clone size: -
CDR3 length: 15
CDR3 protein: CSAEPRLAGSDTQYF
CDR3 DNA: TGCAGTGCCGAACCCCGACTAGCGGGGTCAGATACGCAGTATTTT

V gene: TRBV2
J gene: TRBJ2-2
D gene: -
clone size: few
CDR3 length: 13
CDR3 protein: CASRRTVSGELFF
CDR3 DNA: TGTGCCAGCCGTCGGACTGTGTCCGGGGAGCTGTTTTTT

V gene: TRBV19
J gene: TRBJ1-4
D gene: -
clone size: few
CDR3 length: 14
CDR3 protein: CASSVRTGNEKLFF
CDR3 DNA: TGTGCCAGTAGCGTGAGGACGGGAAATGAAAAACTGTTTTTT

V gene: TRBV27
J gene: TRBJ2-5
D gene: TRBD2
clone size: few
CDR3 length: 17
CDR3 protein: CASSSMRLAGSQETQYF
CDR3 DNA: TGTGCCAGCAGTTCAATGAGACTAGCGGGGTCCCAAGAGACCCAGTACTTC

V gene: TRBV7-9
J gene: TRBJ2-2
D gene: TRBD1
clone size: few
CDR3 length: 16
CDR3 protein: CASSLPGQGHTGELFF
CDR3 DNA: TGTGCCAGCAGCTTACCGGGACAGGGACACACCGGGGAGCTGTTTTTT

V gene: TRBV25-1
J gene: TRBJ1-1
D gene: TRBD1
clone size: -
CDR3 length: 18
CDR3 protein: CASSEFGDRGRGATEAFF
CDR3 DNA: TGTGCCAGCAGTGAATTTGGGGACAGGGGGCGCGGGGCCACTGAAGCTTTCTTT

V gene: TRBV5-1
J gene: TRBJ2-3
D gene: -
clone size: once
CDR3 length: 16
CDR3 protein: CASSLDLGGGTDTQYF
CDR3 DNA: TGCGCCAGCAGCCTGGATCTGGGTGGGGGCACAGATACGCAGTATTTT

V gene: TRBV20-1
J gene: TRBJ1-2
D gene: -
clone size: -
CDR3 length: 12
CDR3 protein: CSARDMGYGYTF
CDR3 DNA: TGCAGTGCTAGAGATATGGGCTATGGCTACACCTTC

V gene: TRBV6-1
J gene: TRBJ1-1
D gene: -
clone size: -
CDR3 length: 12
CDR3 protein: CASGREHTEAFF
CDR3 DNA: TGTGCCAGCGGAAGGGAGCACACTGAAGCTTTCTTT

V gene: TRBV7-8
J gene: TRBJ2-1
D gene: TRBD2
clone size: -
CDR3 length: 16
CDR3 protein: CASSKGRLAGHNEQFF
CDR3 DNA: TGTGCCAGCAGCAAGGGGAGGCTAGCGGGACACAATGAGCAGTTCTTC

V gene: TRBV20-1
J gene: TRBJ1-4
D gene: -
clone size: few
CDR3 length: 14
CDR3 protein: CSARGDRLNEKLFF
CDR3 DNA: TGCAGTGCTAGAGGCGACAGACTTAATGAAAAACTGTTTTTT

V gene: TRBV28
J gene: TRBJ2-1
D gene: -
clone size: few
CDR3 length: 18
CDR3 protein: CASSPNSWSAGSYNEQFF
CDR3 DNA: TGTGCCAGCAGTCCCAATTCCTGGAGTGCGGGCTCCTACAATGAGCAGTTCTTC

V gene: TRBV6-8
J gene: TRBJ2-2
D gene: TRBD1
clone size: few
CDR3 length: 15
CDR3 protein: CASTPDRVPPGELFF
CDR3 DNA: TGTGCCAGCACCCCGGACAGGGTACCTCCCGGGGAGCTGTTTTTT

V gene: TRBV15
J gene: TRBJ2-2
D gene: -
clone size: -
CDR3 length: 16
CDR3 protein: CATSRDRNANTGELFF
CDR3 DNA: TGTGCCACCAGCAGAGACAGAAACGCGAACACCGGGGAGCTGTTTTTT

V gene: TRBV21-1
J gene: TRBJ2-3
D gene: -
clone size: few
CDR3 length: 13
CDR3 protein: CASSKDRTDTQYF
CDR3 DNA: TGTGCCAGCAGCAAAGACCGCACAGATACGCAGTATTTT

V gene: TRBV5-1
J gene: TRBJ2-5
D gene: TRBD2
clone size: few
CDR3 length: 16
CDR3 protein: CASSLESGLAGETQYF
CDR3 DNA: TGCGCCAGCAGCTTGGAGTCGGGACTAGCGGGGGAGACCCAGTACTTC